This entry is about one TCR beta chain. Its antigen is as yet unknown. The record originates from a study of T cell responses to AZD1222 COVID-19 vaccine. Regarding the study as a whole: Along spike, vaccine-associated CD4 TCRs were found throughout, with dominance at 160-218 and 743-854.

Clones were sequenced by immunoSEQ multiplex PCR, and TCRdb holds only the in-frame ones, with some missing. The table records 150,000 to 200,000 clones, more than 85% of them present only once. The receptor was derived from an adult in good health. Sequenced material: peripheral blood, taken on day 0 of AZD1222 vaccination.

CDR3 sequence (DNA): TGTGCCAGCTCACCAAGTGACCAAAGAAGGGCTGAAGCTTTCTTT. This encodes CASSPSDQRRAEAFF. This chain joins TRBV18 and TRBJ1-1; D uncertain. The length of the CDR3 is 15 residues. Trimming stripped 2 bases from V and 6 bases from J, with 16 bases between. Germline V lookup: CDR1 KGHSH, CDR2 LQKENI. The full variable domain, its missing parts supplied by reference TRBV18 and TRBJ1-1, is NAGVMQNPRHLVRRRGQEARLRCSPMKGHSHVYWYRQLPEEGLKFMVYLQKENIIDESGMPKERFSAEFPKEGPSILRIQQVVRGDSAAYFCASSPSDQRRAEAFFGQGTRLTVV.